These 17 T cell receptor beta chains came from one sample sequenced in a study of immune evolution from preneoplasia to lung adenocarcinoma. Clones were sequenced by immunoSEQ multiplex PCR, and TCRdb holds only the in-frame ones, with some missing. The profile shows around 2,200 clones, under 80% of them singletons. Sequenced input: FFPE adjacent normal lung tissue. These receptors came from a person in their sixties or seventies with lung adenocarcinoma.

CDR3 sequence reads: CASSLRGLGSPLHF. The CDR3 DNA is TGTGCCAGCAGTTTACGGGGCTTGGGTTCACCCCTCCACTTT. The genes are TRBV28 and TRBJ1-6; tentative D call: TRBD1 (5 bases). This CDR3 has 14 residues. V was trimmed by 2 bases and J by 9 bases, leaving 11 bases between them. Germline assignment: CDR1 MDHEN and CDR2 SYDVKM.

The chain employs TRBV28 and TRBJ1-1; D is perhaps TRBD1 (5 bases). The CDR3 consists of 14 residues. Trimming pared 7 bases from V and 1 base from J, leaving 13 bases between. From germline, CDR1 is MDHEN and CDR2 SYDVKM. Here the CDR3 reads CASTPIQANTEAFF. The CDR3, as DNA: TGTGCCAGCACCCCGATACAGGCGAACACTGAAGCTTTCTTT.

This clone was observed a few times. J is TRBJ2-6 and V is TRBV5-1; D is undetermined. CDR3 length: 15 residues. V was clipped by 1 base and J by 0 bases, with 5 bases between them. The germline gives CDR1 SGHRS, CDR2 YFSETQ. CDR3 protein: CASSLSLSGANVLTF. The DNA for the CDR3 is TGCGCCAGCAGCTTGTCTCTCTCTGGGGCCAACGTCCTGACTTTC.

There are a few counts of this clone. This rearrangement joins TRBV14 to TRBJ2-3; D is unclear. The CDR3 runs 12 residues. Germline V gene lookup returns CDR1 SGHDN and CDR2 FVKESK. Trimming shortened V by 2 bases and J by 3 bases, and 3 bases separated the two germline ends. The CDR3 nucleotides read TGTGCCAGCAGCCAAATAACAGATACGCAGTATTTT. It is translated as CASSQITDTQYF.

A single count supports this clone. V usage is TRBV18 and J usage is TRBJ2-1; 9 bases match TRBD2. After removal of 4 bases from V and 8 bases from J, the junction contained 12 bases not matched to a gene. The CDR3 covers 16 residues. Germline CDR1 and CDR2: KGHSH and LQKENI. The DNA for the CDR3 is TGTGCCAGCTCACAAAATAGCGGGGGTAGTTCCCATGAGCAGTTCTTC. As protein: CASSQNSGGSSHEQFF.

The genes are TRBV6-6 and TRBJ2-1; either TRBD1 or TRBD2 may fit D (5 bases each). V shed 0 bases and J shed 4 bases, with 13 bases lying between them. This CDR3 contains 16 residues. Germline loops: CDR1 MNHNY, CDR2 SVGAGI (reference sequence). The CDR3 loop reads CASSYSNQGGYNEQFF. The CDR3 bases are TGTGCCAGCAGTTACTCAAACCAGGGCGGGTACAATGAGCAGTTCTTC.

This clone was recorded once. This chain joins TRBV4-3 and TRBJ2-6; D not resolved. This CDR3 contains 14 residues. Germline-derived CDR1 and CDR2 are LGHNA and YSLEER. Deletions cut 2 bases from V and 0 bases from J, with 2 bases between. CDR3 DNA: TGCGCCAGCAGCCAAAGCTCTGGGGCCAACGTCCTGACTTTC. Its protein product is CASSQSSGANVLTF.

The V call is TRBV7-9, the J call TRBJ2-5; weak D call: TRBD2 (6 bases). The germline CDR1 and CDR2 sequences are SEHNR and FQNEAQ (reference sequence). The CDR3 runs to 14 residues. V was shortened by 11 bases and J by 5 bases, with 21 bases between the two germline ends. CDR3 residues: CAASETRFMETQYF. The CDR3 DNA reads TGTGCCGCCTCCGAGACTAGGTTTATGGAGACCCAGTACTTC.

Only a few counts were recorded for this clone. The genes are TRBV29-1 and TRBJ2-7; weak D call: TRBD1 (6 bases). The V and J ends lost 4 bases and 8 bases respectively, with 12 bases between them. Germline CDR1 SQVTM, CDR2 ANQGSEA. This CDR3 is 11 amino acids long. The CDR3 bases are TGCAGCGTTGCTGTTGGGGGCCAGCAGTACTTC. Translated: CSVAVGGQQYF.

The chain employs TRBV2 and TRBJ1-1; tentatively, D is TRBD1 (6 bases). Germline lookup yields CDR1 SNHLY and CDR2 FYNNEI. This CDR3 comprises 13 residues. The ends were cut back, 7 bases at V and 1 base at J, with 10 bases in the middle. CDR3 in DNA: TGTGCCAGCAAAGGACAGTCGAACACTGAAGCTTTCTTT. It encodes CASKGQSNTEAFF.

The chain couples TRBV27 to TRBJ2-7; no definite D call. This CDR3 contains 13 residues. Germline V gene sequence: CDR1 MNHEY, CDR2 SMNVEV (reference sequence). The ends were cut back, 10 bases at V and 0 bases at J, with 13 bases in the middle. The CDR3 bases are TGTGCCACCGCGGACGGGCCCTCCTACGAGCAGTACTTC. It specifies CATADGPSYEQYF.

The chain links TRBV28 to TRBJ1-1; D remains unclear. This CDR3 region has 14 residues. V was cut by 1 base and J by 1 base, with 7 bases left in between. Germline loops: CDR1 MDHEN, CDR2 SYDVKM. The CDR3 nucleotides read TGTGCCAGCAGTTTATCGCAGGAGAACACTGAAGCTTTCTTT. Its translation is CASSLSQENTEAFF.

As regards this clone: This same CDR3 is encoded by further DNA sequences in the sample. The CDR3 DNA reads TGTGCCTGGAGTGTACAGGGCCAAGGGTATGGCTACACCTTC. As protein: CAWSVQGQGYGYTF. The rearrangement joins TRBV30 to TRBJ1-2; perhaps TRBD1 as D (6 bases). The CDR3 spans 14 residues. Per germline, CDR1 GTSNPN and CDR2 SVGIG (reference sequence). The germline V and J ends were trimmed by 0 bases and 5 bases, with 13 bases remaining between them.

V gene TRBV5-6 combines with J gene TRBJ2-3; D may be TRBD2 (6 bases). Germline V gene data show CDR1 as SGHDT and CDR2 as YYEEEE. V was clipped by 2 bases and J by 1 base, with 8 bases between them. This CDR3 comprises 14 residues. The CDR3 loop reads CASSFLARTDTQYF. The DNA of the CDR3 is TGTGCCAGCAGCTTTCTAGCGCGCACAGATACGCAGTATTTT.

The rearrangement links TRBV19 to TRBJ2-7, with unresolved D. Germline values: CDR1 LNHDA, CDR2 SQIVND (reference sequence). V lost 4 bases and J lost 0, with 10 bases in between. The CDR3 has 14 amino acids. CDR3 DNA: TGTGCCAGTAGTAAGCAGCAGAGCTCCTACGAGCAGTACTTC. This encodes CASSKQQSSYEQYF.

The V gene is TRBV7-2, the J gene TRBJ2-5; possibly TRBD1 for D (5 bases). Germline lookup yields CDR1 SGHTA and CDR2 FQGNSA. The V gene lost 5 bases and the J gene lost 5 bases, with 12 bases spanning the gap. The CDR3 is made up of 13 amino acids. CDR3 amino acids: CASSARVVETQYF. CDR3 bases: TGTGCCAGCAGCGCCAGGGTCGTGGAGACCCAGTACTTC.

This chain connects TRBV7-8 to TRBJ1-2; D remains ambiguous. CDR1 is SGHVS, CDR2 FQNEAQ, per germline. CDR3 length equals 14 residues. Trimming removed 0 bases at V and 6 bases at J, with 11 bases between. DNA for the CDR3: TGTGCCAGCAGCTTAGCCAGGACTTGGGATGGCTACACCTTC. Protein sequence: CASSLARTWDGYTF.